This T cell receptor (beta chain) was recorded in a study of blood T cell repertoires in COVID-19. Notes on this clone: In the same sample, other DNA sequences code for this CDR3.

Assay used: immunoSEQ multiplex PCR; TCRdb lists only in-frame clones, some missing. The table has approximately 290,000 clones, around 88% seen once. Germline lookup yields CDR1 MRHNA and CDR2 SNTAGT. V lost 0 bases to trimming and J lost 0 bases, with 6 bases between them. This CDR3 contains 15 residues. The sequence was collected from a man aged 25 to 40 with acute or convalescent COVID-19. V is TRBV6-4 and J is TRBJ2-1, with D perhaps TRBD2 (6 bases). The specimen sequenced was peripheral blood. The CDR3 sequence: CASSDSAGSYNEQFF. CDR3 sequence (DNA): TGTGCCAGCAGTGACTCAGCGGGCTCCTACAATGAGCAGTTCTTC.